These T cell receptor beta chains were read from a single sample in a study of T cell responses to AZD1222 COVID-19 vaccine. Profiling relied on immunoSEQ multiplex PCR, and the TCRdb table lists in-frame clones only, not all of them. The sample consists of roughly 110,000 clones, about 87% of them appearing once. Sample: peripheral blood, taken on day 0 of AZD1222 vaccination. Every receptor here comes from an adult in good health. Both conserved end residues are part of each CDR3. The size field is filled for only some rows; it gives once, few, many or a size class.

clone_size	v_call	j_call	cdr3_length	cdr3_aa
.	TRBV4-3	TRBJ2-2	15	CASSQGTGGTGELFF
.	TRBV5-4	TRBJ1-4	14	CASRQDPSGEKLFF
.	TRBV19	TRBJ1-1	14	CASMTGSMNTEAFF
once	TRBV5-5	TRBJ2-1	15	CASSPRLTTYNEQFF
.	TRBV18	TRBJ2-7	12	CASSPAGGEQYF
.	TRBV6-5	TRBJ1-4	14	CASSYGQANEKLFF
.	TRBV27	TRBJ2-2	15	CASRDRTARGGELFF
.	TRBV6-2/TRBV6-3	TRBJ1-5	15	CASSYWKNSNQPQHF
few	TRBV30	TRBJ1-4	14	CAWSPGGGIEKLFF
.	TRBV6-5	TRBJ1-6	13	CASSSHEHSPLHF
.	TRBV2	TRBJ1-2	14	CASHISGGSYGYTF
.	TRBV28	TRBJ1-2	15	CASSFGDRRIYGYTF
.	TRBV7-7	TRBJ2-7	15	CASRGGDSVVYEQYF
.	TRBV5-6	TRBJ2-5	16	CASSLGQGRGQETQYF
.	TRBV18	TRBJ2-4	18	CASSPIAGGPSGKNIQYF
once	TRBV6-1	TRBJ1-6	11	CASSEASPLHF
.	TRBV19	TRBJ2-5	15	CASSIVGGVAETQYF
.	TRBV5-1	TRBJ2-3	14	CASSSRLVVDTQYF
.	TRBV7-2	TRBJ1-4	14	CASSKTGRDEKLFF
.	TRBV19	TRBJ2-3	15	CASSIRRDDTDTQYF
.	TRBV5-6	TRBJ2-1	12	CASGLSGGEQFF
.	TRBV11-2	TRBJ1-2	14	CASSTHSTNYGYTF
.	TRBV19	TRBJ1-4	13	CASSASFNEKLFF
.	TRBV5-1	TRBJ2-5	15	CASGETGRDQETQYF
.	TRBV28	TRBJ1-4	15	CASSPTGATNEKLFF
once	TRBV7-9	TRBJ1-2	13	CASSLAGGPGYTF
.	TRBV19	TRBJ2-1	15	CASSIMVRVAGEQFF
.	TRBV7-8	TRBJ2-1	14	CASSLVTSYNEQFF
once	TRBV10-3	TRBJ1-2	11	CAISDSDRKAF
.	TRBV5-1	TRBJ1-6	14	CASSSDRGRTPLHF
.	TRBV7-9	TRBJ2-5	18	CASSLRGTSGRGKETQYF
.	TRBV6-6	TRBJ1-3	15	CASSPDRDSGNTIYF
.	TRBV5-4	TRBJ2-5	17	CASTTRSGAGGQETQYF
.	TRBV7-9	TRBJ2-7	14	CASSPGQGRGEQYF
.	TRBV6-9	TRBJ1-3	14	CASSSGTGSLTIYF
.	TRBV6-6	TRBJ1-3	12	CASSRQGNTIYF
.	TRBV6-5	TRBJ1-4	14	CASRPGTELGKLFF
.	TRBV18	TRBJ2-7	14	CASSPSTNSYEQYF
.	TRBV12-3/TRBV12-4	TRBJ1-4	11	CASRENEKLFF
once	TRBV2	TRBJ1-4	14	CASSERLVGEKLFF